This is a list of T cell receptor beta chains from one sample in a study of cytomegalovirus exposure and HLA in healthy donors. Sequencing was performed with immunoSEQ multiplex PCR; in TCRdb, only in-frame clones are kept and a portion is missing. The sample lists roughly 350,000 clones, 80% to 90% occurring once. Sequencing was done on a sample of PBMCs. These receptor sequences come from a woman aged 18 to 35 in good health and CMV-seronegative. CDR3s leave out the opening cysteine and the closing phenylalanine or tryptophan.

J: TRBJ2-7; V: TRBV28; CDR3: ASSTNYEQY
J: TRBJ2-1; V: TRBV6-6; CDR3: ASRRDSLNEQF
J: TRBJ2-1; V: TRBV19; CDR3: ASNRGGGSSEQF
J: TRBJ2-5; V: TRBV10-3; CDR3: ACAGDQETQY
J: TRBJ1-2; V: TRBV6-1; CDR3: ASSERGGGHHYGYT
J: TRBJ2-3; V: TRBV4-3; CDR3: ASSQGVVGGSADTQY
J: TRBJ2-1; V: TRBV10-3; CDR3: ASLSGGRNEQF
J: TRBJ2-3; V: TRBV5-8; CDR3: ASSLRASGGPGDTQY
J: TRBJ1-2; V: TRBV9; CDR3: ASSEAFNYGYT
J: TRBJ1-3; V: TRBV5-6; CDR3: ASSNTSSGNTIY
J: TRBJ1-4; V: TRBV9; CDR3: ASSVGRVNEKLF
J: TRBJ2-7; V: TRBV6-6; CDR3: ASSPLSDLGEQY
J: TRBJ2-1; V: TRBV15; CDR3: ATSRASAGVYNEQF
J: TRBJ2-1; V: TRBV25-1; CDR3: ASSGSGTPSLNEQF
J: TRBJ1-5; V: TRBV27; CDR3: ASSLLAGGGHQPQH
J: TRBJ2-1; V: TRBV29-1; CDR3: SVEARLVGNEQF
J: TRBJ1-4; V: TRBV7-9; CDR3: ASSWETGELF
J: TRBJ2-3; V: TRBV7-9; CDR3: ASSLGRVEDTQY
J: TRBJ1-5; V: TRBV4-2; CDR3: ASSQPRDRGLYQPQH
J: TRBJ1-5; V: TRBV29-1; CDR3: SATVGLGGNQPQH
J: TRBJ2-1; V: TRBV7-8; CDR3: ASRLRGGNEQF
J: TRBJ2-7; V: TRBV7-2; CDR3: ASTNWGGTYEQY
J: TRBJ1-1; V: TRBV10-3; CDR3: AIRRGQGEGTEAF
J: TRBJ2-5; V: TRBV7-9; CDR3: ASRNTSGRRGGETQY
J: TRBJ2-2; V: TRBV19; CDR3: ASSQTGGELF
J: TRBJ2-3; V: TRBV29-1; CDR3: SVGRGTGVNTQY
J: TRBJ2-1; V: TRBV7-2; CDR3: ASSVYRDEQF
J: TRBJ2-1; V: TRBV7-2; CDR3: ASSLGSGNYNEQF
J: TRBJ2-3; V: TRBV29-1; CDR3: SAGASTDTQY
J: TRBJ2-1; V: TRBV4-1; CDR3: ASSQDASGGYNEQF
J: TRBJ2-5; V: TRBV5-1; CDR3: ASSVGQSAQETQY
J: TRBJ2-5; V: TRBV9; CDR3: ASSERTSGSRETQY
J: TRBJ2-2; V: TRBV9; CDR3: ASTYTNTGELF
J: TRBJ2-7; V: TRBV18; CDR3: ASSTISGGSSYEQY
J: TRBJ2-1; V: TRBV27; CDR3: ASSLSWELNNEQF
J: TRBJ1-5; V: TRBV19; CDR3: ASNDHRGSNQPQH
J: TRBJ2-1; V: TRBV28; CDR3: ASSSLLAGDRNEQF
J: TRBJ2-1; V: TRBV4-3; CDR3: ASSQILRGTGDINEQF
J: TRBJ2-7; V: TRBV7-2; CDR3: ASSLVAGHEQY
J: TRBJ2-5; V: TRBV7-2; CDR3: ASSLYSGDQETQY
J: TRBJ1-4; V: TRBV29-1; CDR3: SAKDSRSTNEKLF
J: TRBJ1-1; V: TRBV6-5; CDR3: ASTPGGRIVF
J: TRBJ2-2; V: TRBV7-2; CDR3: ASSLSQEGELF
J: TRBJ2-3; V: TRBV7-2; CDR3: ASSLGGTISTDTQY
J: TRBJ1-2; V: TRBV5-4; CDR3: ASSLPAGGNYGYT
J: TRBJ1-5; V: TRBV30; CDR3: AWSVSGQGLRRGNQPQH
J: TRBJ2-2; V: TRBV5-6; CDR3: ASSFSGGSNTGELF
J: TRBJ2-1; V: TRBV5-4; CDR3: ASSLAWSGRRNEQF
J: TRBJ1-1; V: TRBV7-9; CDR3: ASSFGGDTEAF
J: TRBJ2-5; V: TRBV14; CDR3: ASSQDSWETQY
J: TRBJ1-4; V: TRBV27; CDR3: ASSLLPSGGEGEKLF
J: TRBJ2-5; V: TRBV2; CDR3: ASSEDVSGRVTQETQY
J: TRBJ1-5; V: TRBV28; CDR3: ASTLPWDRHSNQPQH
J: TRBJ2-3; V: TRBV5-1; CDR3: ASREPSTDTQY
J: TRBJ1-2; V: TRBV6-1; CDR3: ASRKTELYGYT
J: TRBJ2-7; V: TRBV2; CDR3: ARRTSGSAHEQY
J: TRBJ1-2; V: TRBV27; CDR3: ASRPDRTNYGYT
J: TRBJ1-5; V: TRBV5-1; CDR3: ASSSSGEPNQPQH
J: TRBJ1-3; V: TRBV5-4; CDR3: ASSFGTGAGNTIY
J: TRBJ2-5; V: TRBV11-2; CDR3: ASSLDWGLAEETQY